This is a list of T cell receptor beta chains from one sample in a study of cytomegalovirus exposure and HLA in healthy donors. Assay: immunoSEQ multiplex PCR; the TCRdb copy retains only in-frame clones and omits some. The sample holds under 70,000 clones; 70% to 90% are singletons and the top ten take 1.5% to 2.5%. Sequenced sample: PBMCs. The origin of the receptors is a woman aged 25 to 39 in good health and CMV-seronegative. Both conserved end residues are part of each CDR3. D genes are given only for firm matches. Part of the rows lack a size; the others show once, few, many or a class for expanded clones.

- TRBJ2-5 TRBD2 TRBV7-9 TGTGCCAGCAGCATTAGCGGGAGGGTGAGGGAGGAGACCCAGTACTTC CASSISGRVREETQYF
once TRBJ2-3 TRBD2 TRBV5-6 TGTGCCAGCAGCGCTAGAATTAGGACTAGCGTAGGCACAGATACGCAGTATTTT CASSARIRTSVGTDTQYF
once TRBJ1-2 - TRBV10-3 TGTGCCATCAGTGAGTTGGCGAGGGAGCACTATGGCTACACCTTC CAISELAREHYGYTF
- TRBJ2-1 TRBD2 TRBV28 TGTGCCAGCAGTTTGAGGTCGGGGGGGACCTACAATGAGCAGTTCTTC CASSLRSGGTYNEQFF
- TRBJ2-1 TRBD2 TRBV27 TGTGCCAGCAGTTTATGGACCGGGAGGGCCCAACGACGGGAGCAGTTCTTC CASSLWTGRAQRREQFF
- TRBJ1-2 TRBD1 TRBV7-9 TGTGCCAGCAGCCAAAAGGGACAGAATGGCTACACCTTC CASSQKGQNGYTF
- TRBJ2-2 TRBD2 TRBV7-9 TGTGCCAGCAGCTTACGTGGGGGGGACACCGGGGAGCTGTTTTTT CASSLRGGDTGELFF
- TRBJ2-6 - TRBV27 TGTGCCAGCAGTCCTCGATGGGGCAGGTCAGCATCTGGGGCCAACGTCCTGACTTTC CASSPRWGRSASGANVLTF
- TRBJ2-1 - TRBV27 TGTGCCAGCAGTTTATGGGGAGGCTACAATGAGCAGTTCTTC CASSLWGGYNEQFF
- TRBJ1-2 - TRBV5-6 TGTGCCAGCAGCTTGTTAAGTGGGCGGTTGGGGGGCTATGGCTACACCTTC CASSLLSGRLGGYGYTF
- TRBJ2-1 - TRBV5-4 TGTGCCAGCACCTCCCGGAGTTTTGGGTACAATGAGCAGTTCTTC CASTSRSFGYNEQFF
- TRBJ1-5 - TRBV28 TGTGCCAGCAGTTTAACAAAGGGAGGCAGCAATCAGCCCCAGCATTTT CASSLTKGGSNQPQHF
- TRBJ2-2 - TRBV18 TGTGCCAGCTCATATTCTAGCGCCCAAAACACCGGGGAGCTGTTTTTT CASSYSSAQNTGELFF
- TRBJ1-5 - TRBV11-3 TGTGCCAGCAGCTTAGGAGGGGAGGGGCAGCCCCAGCATTTT CASSLGGEGQPQHF
- TRBJ1-1 - TRBV5-1 TGCGCCAGCAGCTTGGATGGACACAGGAACACTGAAGCTTTCTTT CASSLDGHRNTEAFF
- TRBJ2-7 TRBD2 TRBV2 TGTGCCAGCAGGGAGACGGGACTAGCGGGAGGGCTTCCGCCCTACGAGCAGTACTTC CASRETGLAGGLPPYEQYF
- TRBJ2-1 TRBD2 TRBV6-5 TGTGCCAGCATCGGGACTAGCGGACATGAGCAGTTCTTC CASIGTSGHEQFF
- TRBJ2-5 - TRBV7-9 TGTGCCAGCAGCTGGGCAGGGTCGGGAGAGACCCAGTACTTC CASSWAGSGETQYF
- TRBJ1-4 - TRBV6-1 TGTGCCAGCGGATCCTTTGGGGGGGACGAAAAACTGTTTTTT CASGSFGGDEKLFF
- TRBJ2-2 TRBD1 TRBV2 TGTGCCAGCAGTACAGGGGGCGGGAACACCGGGGAGCTGTTTTTT CASSTGGGNTGELFF
- TRBJ2-3 TRBD1 TRBV14 TGTGCCAGCAGCCAGTACTCACAGGGGGCGAAGTACACAGATACGCAGTATTTT CASSQYSQGAKYTDTQYF
- TRBJ2-5 TRBD1 TRBV5-4 TGTGCCAGCAGCTTGGCCCCGGGGACAGCGAAGAAAGAGACCCAGTACTTC CASSLAPGTAKKETQYF
- TRBJ2-5 - TRBV11-2 TGTGCCAGCAGCTTCACTAGCCCCCCAGAGACCCAGTACTTC CASSFTSPPETQYF
- TRBJ2-3 TRBD2 TRBV5-1 TGCGCCAGCAGCTTGAATAGCGGGATTGGCACAGATACGCAGTATTTT CASSLNSGIGTDTQYF